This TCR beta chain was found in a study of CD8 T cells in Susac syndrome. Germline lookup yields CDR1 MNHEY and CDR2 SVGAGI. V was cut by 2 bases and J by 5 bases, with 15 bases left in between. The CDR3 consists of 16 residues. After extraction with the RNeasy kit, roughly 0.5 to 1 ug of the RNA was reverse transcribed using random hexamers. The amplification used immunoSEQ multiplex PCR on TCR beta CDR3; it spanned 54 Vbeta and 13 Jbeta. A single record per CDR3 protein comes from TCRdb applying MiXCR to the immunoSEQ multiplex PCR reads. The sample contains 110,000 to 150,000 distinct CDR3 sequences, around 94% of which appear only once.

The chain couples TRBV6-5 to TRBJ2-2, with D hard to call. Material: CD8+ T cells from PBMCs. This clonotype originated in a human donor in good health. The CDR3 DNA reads TGTGCCAGCAGTTACGGGCCCATGCACGCGACCGGGGAGCTGTTTTTT. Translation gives CASSYGPMHATGELFF.